The entry that follows covers one T cell receptor beta chain sequence. Trimming stripped 1 base from V and 3 bases from J, with 28 bases between. The CDR3 spans 21 residues. Germline V gives CDR1 SGHAT, CDR2 FQNNGV. TCRdb itself ran the RT-PCR reads through MiXCR, one entry per CDR3 protein. This table has some 850,000 distinct CDR3 sequences, under 20% appearing once. This sample was included in a study of response to subunit inactivated influenza vaccine. This TCR derives from a man aged 50-60 years who received an inactivated influenza vaccine. This material consisted of PBMCs from blood, taken 5 days after vaccination. V usage is TRBV11-2 and J usage is TRBJ2-1; D may be TRBD2 (5 bases). CDR3 region: CASSLGAGVGVYRVRYNEQFF. DNA for the CDR3: TGTGCCAGCAGCTTAGGGGCCGGGGTTGGCGTTTACCGGGTCCGCTACAATGAGCAGTTCTTC. Full variable domain (missing parts from reference TRBV11-2 and TRBJ2-1): EAGVAQSPRYKIIEKRQSVAFWCNPISGHATLYWYQQILGQGPKLLIQFQNNGVVDDSQLPKDRFSAERLKGVDSTLKIQPAKLEDSAVYLCASSLGAGVGVYRVRYNEQFFGPGTRLTVL.